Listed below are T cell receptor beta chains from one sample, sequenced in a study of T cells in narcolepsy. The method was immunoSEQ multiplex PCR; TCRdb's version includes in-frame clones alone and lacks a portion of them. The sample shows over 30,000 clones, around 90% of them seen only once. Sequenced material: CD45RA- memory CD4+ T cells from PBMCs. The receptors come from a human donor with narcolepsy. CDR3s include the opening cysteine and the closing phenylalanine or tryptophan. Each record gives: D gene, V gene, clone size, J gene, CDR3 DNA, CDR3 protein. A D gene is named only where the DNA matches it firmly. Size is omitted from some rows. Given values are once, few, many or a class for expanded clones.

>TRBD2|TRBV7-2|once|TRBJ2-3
TGTGCCAGCAGCTTAGCCGGGACTAGCGGGGCCAAGGATACGCAGTATTTT
CASSLAGTSGAKDTQYF
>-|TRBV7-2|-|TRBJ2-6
TGTGCCAGCAGTCCCGGCTCTGGGGCCAACGTCCTGACTTTC
CASSPGSGANVLTF
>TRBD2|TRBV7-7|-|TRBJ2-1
TGTGCTAGCAGCCGACTAGCGGGATTGTACGATGAGCAGTTCTTC
CASSRLAGLYDEQFF
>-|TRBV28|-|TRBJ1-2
TGTGCCAGCAGGGCATTAAACTATGGCTACACCTTC
CASRALNYGYTF
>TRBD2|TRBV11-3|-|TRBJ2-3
TGTGCCAGCGGACAATCTAGCGGGGGGAACACAGATACGCAGTATTTT
CASGQSSGGNTDTQYF
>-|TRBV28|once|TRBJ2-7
TGTGCCAGCAGTTTTCTCCGTTCCTACGAGCAGTACTTC
CASSFLRSYEQYF
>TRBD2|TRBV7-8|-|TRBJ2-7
TGTGCCAGCAGCTCTCTCCCGGGACTAGTCCGGTCCTACGAGCAGTACTTC
CASSSLPGLVRSYEQYF
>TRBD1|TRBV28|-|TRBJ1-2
TGTGCCAGCAGTTTCGACAGGGGGTATGGCTACACCTTC
CASSFDRGYGYTF
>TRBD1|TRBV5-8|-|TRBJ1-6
TGTGCCAGCAATTACCTGGGACAGGGTAATTCACCCCTCCACTTT
CASNYLGQGNSPLHF
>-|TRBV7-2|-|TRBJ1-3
TGTGCCAGCAGCTTAGTCGGCGGGGCCTCTGGAAACACCATATATTTT
CASSLVGGASGNTIYF
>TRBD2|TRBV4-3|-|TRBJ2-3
TGCGCCAGCAGCCAAGACCCCCCCTTTCTAGCGGGGGGCACAGATACGCAGTATTTT
CASSQDPPFLAGGTDTQYF
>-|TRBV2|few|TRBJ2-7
TGTGCCAGCAAGTCCGGGGACCCCCCCTACGAGCAGTACTTC
CASKSGDPPYEQYF
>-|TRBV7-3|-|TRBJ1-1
TGTGCCAGCAGCCGACTAGGGGGGCGGAACACTGAAGCTTTCTTT
CASSRLGGRNTEAFF
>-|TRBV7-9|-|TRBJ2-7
TGTGCCAGCAGTCCGACGGGGAACCTCTGGCAGCAGTACTTC
CASSPTGNLWQQYF
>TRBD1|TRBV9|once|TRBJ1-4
TGTGCCAGCAGTCCTAGGACAGGAGGTAATGAAAAACTGTTTTTT
CASSPRTGGNEKLFF
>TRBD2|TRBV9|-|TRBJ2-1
TGTGCCAGCAGCGTATTCGCGGGGGGGGAAGTCGGGCAGTTCTTC
CASSVFAGGEVGQFF
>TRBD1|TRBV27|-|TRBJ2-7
TGTGCCAGTGGAAAAACAGGGGGCGTTCTATTGGGAGGCGAGCAGTACTTC
CASGKTGGVLLGGEQYF
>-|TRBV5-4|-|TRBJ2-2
TGTGCCAGCAGCCCCCCACCGGAGAGGGGTAACACCGGGGAGCTGTTTTTT
CASSPPPERGNTGELFF
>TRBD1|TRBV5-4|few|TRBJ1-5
TGTGCCAGCAGCTTGGTTCCCAGGGGGCTAGGACAGCCCCAGCATTTT
CASSLVPRGLGQPQHF
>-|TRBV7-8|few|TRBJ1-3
TGTGCCAGCAGCTTAGGGGGAGGTGGAAACACCATATATTTT
CASSLGGGGNTIYF
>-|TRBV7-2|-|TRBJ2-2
TGTGCCAGCAGCTTAGCTACAGGGCAGACCGGGGAGCTGTTTTTT
CASSLATGQTGELFF
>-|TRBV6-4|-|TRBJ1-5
TGTGCCAGCAGTGAGGAGATTAATCAGCCCCAGCATTTT
CASSEEINQPQHF
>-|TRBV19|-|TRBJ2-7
TGTGCCAGTAGTATCCGGCTCCTCCCTTCCTACGAGCAGTACTTC
CASSIRLLPSYEQYF
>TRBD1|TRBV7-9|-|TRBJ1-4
TGTGCCAGCAGCACCCGGACAGGGTACTTAGAAAAACTGTTTTTT
CASSTRTGYLEKLFF
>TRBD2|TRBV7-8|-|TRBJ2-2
TGTGCCAGCAGCTTACCCCGGGGGGGCTCCACCGGGGAGCTGTTTTTT
CASSLPRGGSTGELFF
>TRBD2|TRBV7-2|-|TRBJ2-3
TGTGCCAGCAGCCCAGGAGGGGCGGGGGGGACAGATACGCAGTATTTT
CASSPGGAGGTDTQYF
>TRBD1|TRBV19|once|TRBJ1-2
TGTGCCAGTAGCAGAGAGGGACAGGCCAAGTCGGGCTACACCTTC
CASSREGQAKSGYTF
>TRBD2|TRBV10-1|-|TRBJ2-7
TGCGCCAGCAGTGACGACCCTAGCGGGAGTTGTTGCGAGCAGTACTTC
CASSDDPSGSCCEQYF
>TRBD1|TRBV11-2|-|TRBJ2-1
TGTGCCAGCAGCGGATGGGGACAGCCCAACAATGAGCAGTTCTTC
CASSGWGQPNNEQFF